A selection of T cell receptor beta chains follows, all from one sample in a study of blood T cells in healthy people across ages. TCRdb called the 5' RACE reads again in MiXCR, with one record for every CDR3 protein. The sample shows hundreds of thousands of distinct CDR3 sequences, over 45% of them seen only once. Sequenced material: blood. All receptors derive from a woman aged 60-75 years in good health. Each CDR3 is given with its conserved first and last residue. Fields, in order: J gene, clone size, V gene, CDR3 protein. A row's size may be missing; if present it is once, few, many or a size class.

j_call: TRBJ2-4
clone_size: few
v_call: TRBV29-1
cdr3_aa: CSVEDGTRGDSKNIQYF

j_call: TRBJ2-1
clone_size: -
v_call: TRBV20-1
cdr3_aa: CSAKKLAGGRNEQFF

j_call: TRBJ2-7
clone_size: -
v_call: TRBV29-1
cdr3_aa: CSVDGQGTYEQYF

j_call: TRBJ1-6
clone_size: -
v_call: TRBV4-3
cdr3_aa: CASSQDEGAHNSPLHF

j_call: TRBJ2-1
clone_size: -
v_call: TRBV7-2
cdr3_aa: CASSELAGGPLEQFF

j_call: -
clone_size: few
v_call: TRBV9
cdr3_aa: CASSVGGLASEQYF

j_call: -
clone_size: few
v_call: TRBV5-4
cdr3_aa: CASSFKREGNEQYF

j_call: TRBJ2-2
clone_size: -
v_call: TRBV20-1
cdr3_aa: CSASKGAINTGELFF

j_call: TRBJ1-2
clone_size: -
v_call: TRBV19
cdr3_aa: CASSILIGIYGYTF

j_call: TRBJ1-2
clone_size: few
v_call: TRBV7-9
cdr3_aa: CASSFGQSYGYTF

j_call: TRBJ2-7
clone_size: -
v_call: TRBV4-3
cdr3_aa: CASRQDSGGGEQYF

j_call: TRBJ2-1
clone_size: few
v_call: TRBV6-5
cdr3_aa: CASSYSGKSNEQFF

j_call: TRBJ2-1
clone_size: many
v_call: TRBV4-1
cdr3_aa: CASSHATRYYNEQFF

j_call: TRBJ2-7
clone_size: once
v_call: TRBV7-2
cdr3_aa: CPSTQPAAYEQYF

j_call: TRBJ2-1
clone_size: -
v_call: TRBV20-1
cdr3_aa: CSFQGANEQFF

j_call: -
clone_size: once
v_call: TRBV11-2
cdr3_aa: CASSLDEHRGTYEQYF

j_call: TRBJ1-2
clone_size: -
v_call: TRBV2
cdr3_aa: CASSEKNYGYTF

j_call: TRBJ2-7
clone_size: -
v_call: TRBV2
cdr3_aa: CASTQRRDLSYEQYF

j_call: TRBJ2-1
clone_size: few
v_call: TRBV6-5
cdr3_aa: CASSYRASGNPAYNEQFF

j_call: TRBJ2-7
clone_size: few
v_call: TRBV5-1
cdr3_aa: CASSLDIAGGTYEQYF

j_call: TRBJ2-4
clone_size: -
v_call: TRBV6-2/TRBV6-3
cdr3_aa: CASSPTEKNIQYF

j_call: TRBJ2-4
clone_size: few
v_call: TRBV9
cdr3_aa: CASSARLGGPKNIQYF

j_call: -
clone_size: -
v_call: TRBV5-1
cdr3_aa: CASSLLGIRTGETQYF

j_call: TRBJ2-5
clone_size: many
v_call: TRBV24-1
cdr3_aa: CATSDSGGTRQETQYF

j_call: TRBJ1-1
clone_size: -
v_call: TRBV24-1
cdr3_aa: CATSDLRHQGNTEAFF

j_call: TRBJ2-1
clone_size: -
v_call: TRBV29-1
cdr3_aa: CSVDPYRSAYNEQFF

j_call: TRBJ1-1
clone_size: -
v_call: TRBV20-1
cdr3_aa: CSAPPWGTEAFF

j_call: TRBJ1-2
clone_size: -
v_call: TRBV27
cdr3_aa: CASSSSGTGDYGYTF

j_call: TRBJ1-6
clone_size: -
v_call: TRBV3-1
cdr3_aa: CASSQGTGYNSPLHF

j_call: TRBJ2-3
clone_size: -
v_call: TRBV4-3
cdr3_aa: CASSQGDRSDTQYF

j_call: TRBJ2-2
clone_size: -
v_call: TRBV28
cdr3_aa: CASSLFGTNTGELFF

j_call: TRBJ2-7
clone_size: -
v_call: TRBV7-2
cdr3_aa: CASSLVSGQGYEQYF

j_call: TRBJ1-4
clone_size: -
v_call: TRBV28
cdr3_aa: CASKRSHSTNEKLFF

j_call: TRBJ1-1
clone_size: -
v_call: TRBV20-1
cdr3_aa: CRSNYLTDIMNTEAFF

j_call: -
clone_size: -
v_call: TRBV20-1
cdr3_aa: CSARRGKYEQYF

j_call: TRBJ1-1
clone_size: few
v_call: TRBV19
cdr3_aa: CASSARDRGYLLNTEAFF

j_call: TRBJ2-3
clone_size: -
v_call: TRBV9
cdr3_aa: CASSVGVTSTDTQYF

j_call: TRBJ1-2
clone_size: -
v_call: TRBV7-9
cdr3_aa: CASSPGTGYYGYTF

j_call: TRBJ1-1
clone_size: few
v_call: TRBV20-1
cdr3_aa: CSASPARTGWKSTEAFF